The rows below give T cell receptor beta chains drawn from one sample of a study of blood T cell repertoires in COVID-19. Method: immunoSEQ multiplex PCR; TCRdb's copy keeps in-frame clones and lacks some. There are about 190,000 clones in the sample; more than 75% occur only once, and roughly 17% lies in the top ten. Sequencing was carried out using PBMCs or T cells enriched from blood (not recorded which). These TCRs come from a woman aged 50 to 60 who had recovered from COVID-19. Both conserved end residues are part of each CDR3. Fields, in order: V gene, clone size, J gene, D gene, CDR3 DNA, CDR3 protein. A D gene is named only where the DNA matches it firmly. Some rows have no size entry. The others give once, few or many, or a class for an expanded clone.

>TRBV6-1|.|TRBJ1-1|.
TGTGCCAGCAGTGAAGCAAGAAAGGGGGAAGCTTTCTTT
CASSEARKGEAFF
>TRBV4-1|.|TRBJ1-4|.
TGCGCCAGCAGCCAAGGTCCGGGAGCTCTTAATGAAAAACTGTTTTTT
CASSQGPGALNEKLFF
>TRBV11-2|.|TRBJ1-4|.
TGTGCCAGCAGCCGTGGACAGTTTAATGAAAAACTGTTTTTT
CASSRGQFNEKLFF
>TRBV6-5|.|TRBJ2-1|TRBD1
TGTGCCAGCAGTTCCCCAGGGGGTCTTCTCAATGAGCAGTTCTTC
CASSSPGGLLNEQFF
>TRBV2|.|TRBJ2-3|TRBD1
TGTGCCAGCAGTGAAGCGCTTGGCAGGGGGGATACGCAGTATTTT
CASSEALGRGDTQYF
>TRBV3-1/TRBV3-2|.|TRBJ1-1|.
TGTGCCAGCAGCCAAGTTATCTGGGGACAGAACACTGAAGCTTTCTTT
CASSQVIWGQNTEAFF
>TRBV4-3|.|TRBJ2-1|TRBD2
TGCGCCAGCAGCCAAGGGGGAATAGCGGGAGAGTTTGAGCAGTTCTTC
CASSQGGIAGEFEQFF
>TRBV6-2/TRBV6-3|.|TRBJ1-6|.
TGTGCCAGCAGTTACTCCGGGGAGGCGGGTAATTCACCCCTCCACTTT
CASSYSGEAGNSPLHF
>TRBV6-5|.|TRBJ1-1|TRBD1
TGTGCCAGCAGACAGGGGAGGACTGAAGCTTTCTTT
CASRQGRTEAFF
>TRBV27|.|TRBJ2-1|.
TGTGCCAGCAGCCCAATAGAAGGCCCAGGCAATGAGCAGTTCTTC
CASSPIEGPGNEQFF
>TRBV5-8|few|TRBJ1-5|.
TGTGCCAGCAGCCTGGGGCCGAACAATCAGCCCCAGCATTTT
CASSLGPNNQPQHF
>TRBV5-1|.|TRBJ2-5|.
TGCGCCAGCAGCATCTCCGGGTCAAGGGAGGAGACCCAGTACTTC
CASSISGSREETQYF
>TRBV7-2|.|TRBJ1-5|TRBD1
TGTGCCAGCAGCCTGACAGGGGGCAATCAGCCCCAGCATTTT
CASSLTGGNQPQHF
>TRBV4-1|.|TRBJ2-7|TRBD1
TGCGCCAGCAGCCAAACCCAGGGACAGGGTCCTTACGAGCAGTACTTC
CASSQTQGQGPYEQYF
>TRBV29-1|.|TRBJ2-1|TRBD2
TGCAGCGTCGCGGGGGGGAATGAGCAGTTCTTC
CSVAGGNEQFF
>TRBV29-1|.|TRBJ1-1|.
TGCAGCGTTGAAACCGGGACACTGAACACTGAAGCTTTCTTT
CSVETGTLNTEAFF
>TRBV6-1|.|TRBJ2-7|.
TGTGCCAGCAGTGAAACGGGGATCTTAGGCGAGCAGTACTTC
CASSETGILGEQYF
>TRBV7-3|.|TRBJ1-2|.
TGTGCCAGCAGCTTAGGGGCAGGGTCCGGCTACACCTTC
CASSLGAGSGYTF
>TRBV5-1|.|TRBJ2-3|.
TGCGCCAGCAGCTTGATCCAGGGTGCAGATACGCAGTATTTT
CASSLIQGADTQYF
>TRBV19|.|TRBJ2-1|TRBD1
TGTGCCAGTAGTATATCCTCGAGACAGGGAAAAGAGTTCTTC
CASSISSRQGKEFF
>TRBV6-5|.|TRBJ2-2|.
TGTGCCAGCAGACTTCCGAACACCGGGGAGCTGTTTTTT
CASRLPNTGELFF
>TRBV6-6|.|TRBJ1-5|.
TGTGCCAGCAGTTACTTCAGGACAGCTAACAATCAGCCCCAGCATTTT
CASSYFRTANNQPQHF
>TRBV6-2/TRBV6-3|once|TRBJ2-7|.
TGTGCCAGCAGTGGAGGCGGGACTTTTAACTACGAGCAGTACTTC
CASSGGGTFNYEQYF
>TRBV28|few|TRBJ2-2|.
TGTGCCAGCAGTCCCTCGGGGATCGCGAACACCGGGGAGCTGTTTTTT
CASSPSGIANTGELFF
>TRBV5-1|.|TRBJ2-6|TRBD2
TGCGCCAGCAGCCCGGGAGGGGGGGGTAACGTCCTGACTTTC
CASSPGGGGNVLTF
>TRBV19|.|TRBJ2-1|.
TGTGCCAGTTCGGTCTCTAGCGATGGCAATGAGCAGTTCTTC
CASSVSSDGNEQFF
>TRBV4-3|.|TRBJ2-1|TRBD2
TGCGCCAGCAGCCAGAACCCCGGGACTAGCGGATACAATGAGCAGTTCTTC
CASSQNPGTSGYNEQFF
>TRBV6-1|.|TRBJ2-7|TRBD2
TGTGCCAGCAGTGAAGTAGCTAGCGGGAGAGGGTCCTACGAGCAGTACTTC
CASSEVASGRGSYEQYF
>TRBV5-1|.|TRBJ1-6|.
TGCGCCAGCAGCTTGCTTACAGGGACGCCTGATTCACCCCTCCACTTT
CASSLLTGTPDSPLHF
>TRBV11-3|.|TRBJ2-5|.
TGTGCCAGCAGCCTAGGGGGGACAAACCAAGAGACCCAGTACTTC
CASSLGGTNQETQYF
>TRBV27|.|TRBJ2-5|TRBD1
TGTGCCAGCAGTTTAAGGTCTCAGGGGGACAGGGGAAAATATGAGGAGACCCAGTACTTC
CASSLRSQGDRGKYEETQYF
>TRBV6-6|.|TRBJ1-3|TRBD1
TGTGCCAGCAGTCTGGGACAGGGGGTTCTCTCTGGAAACACCATATATTTT
CASSLGQGVLSGNTIYF
>TRBV10-3|.|TRBJ1-4|TRBD1
TGTGCCATCAGCGCCTTAGGGGGCCAGGCAACTAATGAAAAACTGTTTTTT
CAISALGGQATNEKLFF
>TRBV5-1|.|TRBJ2-5|.
TGCGCCAGCAGCTTGGGGCAGGGAGAGACCCAGTACTTC
CASSLGQGETQYF
>TRBV19|.|TRBJ2-1|.
TGTGCCAGCCGAGGGGCAGGGGTATACAATGAGCAGTTCTTC
CASRGAGVYNEQFF
>TRBV7-9|.|TRBJ1-6|.
TGTGCCAGCAGCTTAGGGGCCTACACCTATAATTCACCCCTCCACTTT
CASSLGAYTYNSPLHF
>TRBV30|.|TRBJ1-2|.
TGTGCCTGGGTAACTTCCGGGACACCGGGTGGCTACACCTTC
CAWVTSGTPGGYTF
>TRBV4-1|.|TRBJ1-1|.
TGCGCCAGCAGCCAACCGACATTAACTTTCTTT
CASSQPTLTFF
>TRBV9|.|TRBJ1-3|TRBD1
TGTGCCAGCAGCGACGGACAGGGAAGCTCTGGAAACACCATATATTTT
CASSDGQGSSGNTIYF
>TRBV4-2|.|TRBJ2-7|.
TGTGCCAGCAGCCAAAGGGGCGGGACTCCTTACGAGCAGTACTTC
CASSQRGGTPYEQYF
>TRBV30|few|TRBJ1-5|.
TGTGCCTGGAGTGTATCTGGGCTGAGTCAGCCCCAGCATTTT
CAWSVSGLSQPQHF
>TRBV6-5|.|TRBJ1-3|.
TGTGCCAGCAGCTCCTCGGGAACTGGAAACACCATATATTTT
CASSSSGTGNTIYF